This T cell receptor beta chain was sequenced for a study of cytomegalovirus exposure and HLA in healthy donors. For this clone: Its antigen is unknown.

The donors were healthy bone marrow donors. PCR was performed using 60 Vbeta and 13 Jbeta primers. Here immunoSEQ multiplex PCR was the method, and the copy in TCRdb shows in-frame clones only, minus some. The sample holds 100,000 or so clones, 75% to 90% seen once. Regarding the study as a whole: Accurate prediction of most subjects' HLA-A and HLA-B alleles from TCR beta sequences was reported.

The clonotype comes from a man aged 30-40 years in good health and CMV-seronegative. The source material was PBMCs.

The CDR3 is CASSEGNRYNEQFF. In DNA form, the CDR3 reads TGTGCCAGCAGTGAAGGGAACAGGTACAATGAGCAGTTCTTC. This sequence joins TRBV25-1 and TRBJ2-1; TRBD1 might be the D (5 bases). The V gene's germline CDR1 is MGHDK and CDR2 SYGVNS. The CDR3 length is 14 residues. The V gene lost 2 bases and the J gene lost 4 bases, with 9 bases spanning the gap.